The rows below give T cell receptor beta chains drawn from one sample of a study of CD8+ T cells in alopecia areata. TCRdb's copy holds only in-frame clones and misses some; the assay was immunoSEQ multiplex PCR. The sample consists of fewer than 250,000 clones, 60% to 70% of them appearing once. The material sequenced was CD4+ T cells sorted from blood, taken at week 4, from a patient treated with tofacitinib. The receptors come from a human donor with alopecia areata. CDR3s include the opening cysteine and the closing phenylalanine or tryptophan. The order of the fields is V gene, CDR3 length, clone size, D gene, J gene, CDR3 protein, CDR3 DNA. D genes are given only for firm matches. Expanded clones are given a class, and other clones once, few, many or no size at all.

v_gene: TRBV7-2; len: 15; abundance: once; d_gene: TRBD1; j_gene: TRBJ1-5; CDR3aa: CASSLKGQGLWPQHF; CDR3nt: TGTGCCAGCAGCTTAAAGGGACAGGGCTTGTGGCCCCAGCATTTT
v_gene: TRBV30; len: 13; abundance: -; d_gene: TRBD1; j_gene: TRBJ1-5; CDR3aa: CAWSQDRSQPQHF; CDR3nt: TGTGCCTGGAGTCAGGACAGGAGTCAGCCCCAGCATTTT
v_gene: TRBV7-2; len: 14; abundance: few; d_gene: -; j_gene: TRBJ2-6; CDR3aa: CASSFASGANVLTF; CDR3nt: TGTGCCAGCAGCTTTGCATCTGGGGCCAACGTCCTGACTTTC
v_gene: TRBV5-5; len: 17; abundance: few; d_gene: TRBD1; j_gene: TRBJ2-3; CDR3aa: CASSLNPPGQYTDTQYF; CDR3nt: TGTGCCAGCAGCTTGAACCCTCCGGGACAGTACACAGATACGCAGTATTTT
v_gene: TRBV7-2; len: 14; abundance: few; d_gene: -; j_gene: TRBJ2-3; CDR3aa: CASSAPGGTDTQYF; CDR3nt: TGTGCCAGCAGCGCTCCGGGGGGCACAGATACGCAGTATTTT
v_gene: TRBV7-9; len: 13; abundance: -; d_gene: -; j_gene: TRBJ1-1; CDR3aa: CASSPTHPTEAFF; CDR3nt: TGTGCCAGCAGCCCCACTCACCCCACTGAAGCTTTCTTT
v_gene: TRBV5-1; len: 12; abundance: -; d_gene: -; j_gene: TRBJ2-7; CDR3aa: CASSIQGYEQYF; CDR3nt: TGCGCCAGCAGCATACAGGGTTACGAGCAGTACTTC
v_gene: TRBV7-2; len: 14; abundance: -; d_gene: TRBD1; j_gene: TRBJ1-5; CDR3aa: CASSLDRGHQPQHF; CDR3nt: TGTGCCAGCAGCTTAGACAGGGGGCATCAGCCCCAGCATTTT
v_gene: TRBV30; len: 17; abundance: few; d_gene: -; j_gene: TRBJ1-1; CDR3aa: CAWNLGGGLKVNTEAFF; CDR3nt: TGTGCCTGGAATCTCGGAGGGGGGCTAAAGGTGAACACTGAAGCTTTCTTT
v_gene: TRBV30; len: 13; abundance: -; d_gene: -; j_gene: TRBJ1-5; CDR3aa: CAWSVQGTGPQHF; CDR3nt: TGTGCCTGGAGTGTCCAGGGTACGGGGCCCCAGCATTTT
v_gene: TRBV29-1; len: 13; abundance: -; d_gene: -; j_gene: TRBJ2-5; CDR3aa: CSVGVGRQETQYF; CDR3nt: TGCAGCGTGGGAGTAGGGAGGCAAGAGACCCAGTACTTC
v_gene: TRBV28; len: 16; abundance: -; d_gene: -; j_gene: TRBJ2-2; CDR3aa: CASSLFRDGGSGELFF; CDR3nt: TGTGCCAGCAGTTTATTCCGGGACGGAGGATCCGGGGAGCTGTTTTTT
v_gene: TRBV30; len: 12; abundance: -; d_gene: TRBD1; j_gene: TRBJ1-1; CDR3aa: CASGQPNTEAFF; CDR3nt: TGTGCGTCGGGACAGCCGAACACTGAAGCTTTCTTT
v_gene: TRBV29-1; len: 14; abundance: -; d_gene: -; j_gene: TRBJ2-7; CDR3aa: CSAALGQSSYEQYF; CDR3nt: TGCAGCGCTGCACTTGGTCAGAGCTCCTACGAGCAGTACTTC
v_gene: TRBV6-5; len: 15; abundance: few; d_gene: -; j_gene: TRBJ2-6; CDR3aa: CASSSGYTGANVLTF; CDR3nt: TGTGCCAGCAGCTCAGGGTACACTGGGGCCAACGTCCTGACTTTC
v_gene: TRBV7-3; len: 15; abundance: -; d_gene: -; j_gene: TRBJ2-2; CDR3aa: CASSPGVGHTGELFF; CDR3nt: TGTGCCAGCAGCCCAGGGGTCGGACACACCGGGGAGCTGTTTTTT
v_gene: TRBV27; len: 12; abundance: -; d_gene: -; j_gene: TRBJ2-4; CDR3aa: CASSLGKNIQYF; CDR3nt: TGTGCCAGCAGTTTAGGCAAAAACATTCAGTACTTC
v_gene: TRBV29-1; len: 12; abundance: few; d_gene: -; j_gene: TRBJ1-1; CDR3aa: CSVEIQGAEAFF; CDR3nt: TGCAGCGTTGAAATACAGGGCGCTGAAGCTTTCTTT
v_gene: TRBV28; len: 15; abundance: -; d_gene: TRBD1; j_gene: TRBJ1-1; CDR3aa: CASSPIDRDGTEAFF; CDR3nt: TGTGCCAGCAGTCCAATCGACAGGGACGGGACTGAAGCTTTCTTT
v_gene: TRBV29-1; len: 14; abundance: few; d_gene: TRBD2; j_gene: TRBJ2-5; CDR3aa: CSTEGGRDPETQYF; CDR3nt: TGCAGCACCGAGGGCGGGAGGGACCCAGAGACCCAGTACTTC
v_gene: TRBV5-1; len: 15; abundance: few; d_gene: -; j_gene: TRBJ2-3; CDR3aa: CASSKTGGSTDTQYF; CDR3nt: TGCGCCAGCAGCAAGACAGGCGGAAGCACAGATACGCAGTATTTT
v_gene: TRBV15; len: 14; abundance: -; d_gene: -; j_gene: TRBJ1-2; CDR3aa: CATSRDGQIYGYTF; CDR3nt: TGTGCCACCAGCAGAGATGGACAGATCTATGGCTACACCTTC
v_gene: TRBV5-1; len: 15; abundance: -; d_gene: TRBD2; j_gene: TRBJ2-1; CDR3aa: CASSTGLAGYNEQFF; CDR3nt: TGCGCCAGCTCAACGGGACTAGCGGGCTACAATGAGCAGTTCTTC
v_gene: TRBV29-1; len: 14; abundance: -; d_gene: -; j_gene: TRBJ2-3; CDR3aa: CSVKGGPGTDTQYF; CDR3nt: TGCAGCGTTAAAGGAGGGCCGGGCACAGATACGCAGTATTTT
v_gene: TRBV25-1; len: 17; abundance: -; d_gene: TRBD2; j_gene: TRBJ2-3; CDR3aa: CASSESSGGRDADTQYF; CDR3nt: TGTGCCAGCAGTGAAAGTAGTGGCGGGAGGGATGCAGATACGCAGTATTTT
v_gene: TRBV29-1; len: 13; abundance: -; d_gene: -; j_gene: TRBJ1-5; CDR3aa: CSVARGSNQPQHF; CDR3nt: TGCAGCGTCGCTCGGGGTAGCAATCAGCCCCAGCATTTT
v_gene: TRBV7-8; len: 14; abundance: few; d_gene: TRBD1; j_gene: TRBJ1-1; CDR3aa: CASRTTGMNTEAFF; CDR3nt: TGTGCCAGCAGGACGACAGGGATGAACACTGAAGCTTTCTTT
v_gene: TRBV30; len: 16; abundance: -; d_gene: TRBD2; j_gene: TRBJ2-7; CDR3aa: CAWSTLGTRGPYEQYF; CDR3nt: TGTGCCTGGAGTACCCTTGGGACTAGGGGACCCTACGAGCAGTACTTC
v_gene: TRBV30; len: 14; abundance: -; d_gene: -; j_gene: TRBJ2-1; CDR3aa: CAWSVGRINNEQFF; CDR3nt: TGTGCCTGGAGTGTTGGAAGAATCAACAATGAGCAGTTCTTC
v_gene: TRBV29-1; len: 12; abundance: -; d_gene: -; j_gene: TRBJ2-1; CDR3aa: CSVRSGKSEQFF; CDR3nt: TGCAGCGTTCGCTCAGGGAAGAGTGAGCAGTTCTTC
v_gene: TRBV9; len: 14; abundance: -; d_gene: -; j_gene: TRBJ2-7; CDR3aa: CASSVGGDRYEQYF; CDR3nt: TGTGCCAGCAGCGTAGGAGGGGATCGCTACGAGCAGTACTTC
v_gene: TRBV9; len: 16; abundance: -; d_gene: -; j_gene: TRBJ1-3; CDR3aa: CASSVALQSSGNTIYF; CDR3nt: TGTGCCAGCAGCGTAGCTCTCCAAAGCTCTGGAAACACCATATATTTT
v_gene: TRBV4-2; len: 14; abundance: few; d_gene: -; j_gene: TRBJ2-7; CDR3aa: CASSQDLGRDEQYF; CDR3nt: TGTGCCAGCAGCCAAGATTTAGGGCGGGACGAGCAGTACTTC
v_gene: TRBV4-1; len: 15; abundance: -; d_gene: -; j_gene: TRBJ2-7; CDR3aa: CASSPFGASRYEQYF; CDR3nt: TGCGCCAGCAGCCCGTTCGGAGCGTCACGGTACGAGCAGTACTTC
v_gene: TRBV30; len: 15; abundance: once; d_gene: -; j_gene: TRBJ2-2; CDR3aa: CACNRDGRNTGELFF; CDR3nt: TGTGCCTGTAACAGGGATGGTCGGAACACCGGGGAGCTGTTTTTT
v_gene: TRBV27; len: 13; abundance: -; d_gene: -; j_gene: TRBJ2-3; CDR3aa: CASAARPGDTQYF; CDR3nt: TGTGCCAGCGCTGCCCGTCCGGGGGATACGCAGTATTTT
v_gene: TRBV18; len: 15; abundance: -; d_gene: TRBD1; j_gene: TRBJ1-1; CDR3aa: CASSMTGGLTTEAFF; CDR3nt: TGTGCCAGCTCAATGACAGGGGGCTTGACCACTGAAGCTTTCTTT
v_gene: TRBV30; len: 12; abundance: -; d_gene: -; j_gene: TRBJ2-3; CDR3aa: CAWSLNRDTQYF; CDR3nt: TGTGCCTGGAGCCTTAATAGGGATACGCAGTATTTT
v_gene: TRBV29-1; len: 14; abundance: once; d_gene: TRBD1; j_gene: TRBJ2-5; CDR3aa: CSGKTGFLAETQYF; CDR3nt: TGCAGCGGCAAGACAGGGTTCTTGGCAGAGACCCAGTACTTC
v_gene: TRBV7-2; len: 14; abundance: -; d_gene: TRBD1; j_gene: TRBJ1-4; CDR3aa: CASSRTGGREKLFF; CDR3nt: TGTGCCAGCAGTCGTACAGGGGGCCGGGAAAAACTGTTTTTT
v_gene: TRBV7-2; len: 13; abundance: few; d_gene: -; j_gene: TRBJ2-2; CDR3aa: CASMTSRTGELFF; CDR3nt: TGTGCCAGCATGACCTCACGGACCGGGGAGCTGTTTTTT
v_gene: TRBV25-1; len: 14; abundance: -; d_gene: TRBD1; j_gene: TRBJ2-5; CDR3aa: CASSSLDRAETQYF; CDR3nt: TGTGCCAGCAGTTCCCTCGACAGGGCGGAGACCCAGTACTTC
v_gene: TRBV2; len: 15; abundance: -; d_gene: -; j_gene: TRBJ1-5; CDR3aa: CASSERRYAGQPQHF; CDR3nt: TGTGCCAGCAGTGAGAGACGCTATGCGGGTCAGCCCCAGCATTTT
v_gene: TRBV30; len: 14; abundance: -; d_gene: -; j_gene: TRBJ1-4; CDR3aa: CAWSGTPINEKLFF; CDR3nt: TGTGCCTGGAGCGGGACACCGATTAATGAAAAACTGTTTTTT
v_gene: TRBV18; len: 14; abundance: -; d_gene: -; j_gene: TRBJ1-5; CDR3aa: CASSQRATNEPQHF; CDR3nt: TGTGCCAGCTCACAAAGAGCAACTAACGAGCCCCAGCATTTT
v_gene: TRBV29-1; len: 14; abundance: -; d_gene: TRBD1; j_gene: TRBJ2-2; CDR3aa: CSVLTGANTGELFF; CDR3nt: TGCAGCGTTCTCACAGGGGCGAACACCGGGGAGCTGTTTTTT
v_gene: TRBV28; len: 12; abundance: -; d_gene: TRBD1; j_gene: TRBJ1-2; CDR3aa: CASRPTGSGYTF; CDR3nt: TGTGCCAGCAGACCGACAGGGAGCGGCTACACCTTC
v_gene: TRBV7-9; len: 15; abundance: few; d_gene: -; j_gene: TRBJ2-6; CDR3aa: CASFRARAGANVLTF; CDR3nt: TGTGCCAGCTTCAGGGCTCGGGCTGGGGCCAACGTCCTGACTTTC
v_gene: TRBV5-6; len: 13; abundance: -; d_gene: -; j_gene: TRBJ1-2; CDR3aa: CASSAPQGYGYTF; CDR3nt: TGTGCCAGCAGCGCACCGCAGGGCTATGGCTACACCTTC
v_gene: TRBV25-1; len: 15; abundance: -; d_gene: TRBD2; j_gene: TRBJ2-7; CDR3aa: CASGGTSGISYEQYF; CDR3nt: TGTGCCAGCGGGGGGACTAGCGGTATCTCCTACGAGCAGTACTTC